Listed here is a single T cell receptor beta chain. What it recognizes is unknown. Sequencing was performed with immunoSEQ multiplex PCR; in TCRdb, only in-frame clones are kept and a portion is missing. The profile shows approximately 120,000 clones, about 87% of them singletons. Collection occurred without any documented infections or immune events in donors. The data originate from a study of identifying expanded T cells in peripheral blood. Study-level points and caveats: Variance in clone template counts between approximately 2-week samples significantly increased with total template count across all healthy donors. About 1.2 clones differed between technical replicates, versus about 15 and 19 over time.

The CDR3 runs to 16 residues. Germline V gives CDR1 SGHDN, CDR2 FVKESK. Trimming took 3 bases from V and 0 from J; bases not matched to a gene: 5. This rearrangement joins TRBV14 to TRBJ1-3; 7 bases fit TRBD1. The sample was blood. The TCR was taken from a person between 18 and 75 years old in good health. The CDR3 sequence: CASSQRTGGSGNTIYF. In DNA form, the CDR3 reads TGTGCCAGCAGCCAGAGGACAGGCGGCTCTGGAAACACCATATATTTT.